The present TCR beta chain was sequenced within a study of tumor and adjacent non-tumor tissue in lung cancer. Study-wide context: Aged about 31 to 80 years, patients included 10 men and about five women with stage I to III disease. Samples averaged around 3.9 million productive TCRbeta reads each.

Three rounds of nested PCR, following a modified ARM-PCR protocol, produced the TCRbeta library. TCRdb reanalysed the multiplex PCR reads using MiXCR and keeps one entry per CDR3 protein. Among fewer than 55,000 distinct CDR3 sequences listed, around 62% were seen once. Per germline, CDR1 MDHEN and CDR2 SYDVKM. Deletions cut 7 bases from V and 0 bases from J, with 10 bases between. The CDR3 is 13 amino acids. Points from the study as a whole: Compared with tumor, normal lung showed significantly lower TCR diversity.

The template was RNA from unsorted bulk tissue. The normal lung tissue was taken more than 3 cm from the tumor edge. Newly diagnosed lung cancer patients had thoracic surgery in China, August–late 2014, without prior chemotherapy. Concerning this clonotype: Its antigen remains unknown.

The J gene is TRBJ2-7, the V gene TRBV28; D is ambiguous. The sequenced sample consisted of distant non-tumor lung tissue. The TCR originated in a woman in her 40s with non-small cell lung cancer. The chain's CDR3 is CASTLGNSYEQYF. CDR3 sequence (DNA): TGTGCCAGCACCTTGGGGAACTCCTACGAGCAGTACTTC.